The T cell receptor beta chain described here comes from a study of cytomegalovirus exposure and HLA in healthy donors. About this clone: What it recognizes is unknown.

The CDR3 runs to 14 residues. The ends were cut back, 4 bases at V and 7 bases at J, with 18 bases in the middle. Germline CDR1 is SGDLS and CDR2 is YYNGEE. The PCR was carried out with 60 Vbeta primers and 13 Jbeta primers. The protocol was immunoSEQ multiplex PCR, while the TCRdb copy is restricted to in-frame clones and leaves out a portion. The data hold around 62,000 clones, with 60% to 80% observed a single time. Study-level findings and limits: Indistinguishability led to the exclusion of some V segments, TRBV6-2 and TRBV6-3 included. In a later analysis, several top co-occurrence clusters appeared linked to parvovirus B19, influenza, CMV and Epstein-Barr virus.

The gene calls are TRBV9 and TRBJ2-7; D gene ambiguous. Sequencing was done on a sample of PBMCs. This TCR came from a man aged 60 to 75 in good health and CMV-seropositive. Written as DNA, the CDR3 is TGTGCCAGCAGCCCTCACCCCTTCGACGGGGAGCAGTACTTC. Its protein is CASSPHPFDGEQYF.